This TCR beta chain emerged from a study of blood T cells in healthy people across ages. About the research overall: Template switching caught about one barcoded beta molecule for each two T cells.

CDR3 length: 16 amino acids. J was trimmed by 2 bases and V by 6 bases; bases with no gene match: 12. Germline V gene lookup returns CDR1 MDHEN and CDR2 SYDVKM. Study-level points and caveats: Across samples, TCR beta diversity tracked strongly with naive T cell percentage.

The authors isolated at least 7 million PBMCs per sample. This clonotype came up a few times. Its antigen is unidentified. Together with a sample-barcoded 5' primer, a J-beta primer mix was included in a second PCR lasting about 7 to 11 cycles. A single record per CDR3 protein comes from TCRdb applying MiXCR to the 5' RACE reads. The sample holds 1.5 million to 2 million distinct CDR3 sequences, roughly 28% seen once. The sample consisted of blood. This chain links TRBV28 with TRBJ2-7; 8 bases line up with TRBD1. The receptor was derived from a woman between 25 and 40 years old in good health. The chain's CDR3 is CASSTDRDRITYEQYF. In DNA form, the CDR3 reads TGTGCCAGCAGCACGGACAGGGACCGTATCACCTACGAGCAGTACTTC.